Sequencing of this TCR beta chain was carried out in a study of vaccination and CD4 T cells after COVID-19. The J segment lost 7 bases and the V segment lost 3 bases, leaving 5 bases of the junction unmatched. Germline values: CDR1 DFQATT, CDR2 SNEGSKA (reference sequence). The CDR3 is made up of 13 amino acids. Sequenced with the Oncomine TCR Beta short-read assay was DNA taken from cultured CD4+ T cells. TCRdb re-derived calls from the PCR reads in MiXCR, one entry per CDR3 protein. In the table there are approximately 15,000 distinct CDR3 sequences, roughly three fifths of which are singletons. The treatment here: approximately nine-day PBMC culture with coronavirus spike peptide pools or control peptides (ViraFEST assay). Culture conditions combined a few million PBMCs per well with around 9.2 IU/ml IL-2 and approximately 11 ug/ml peptide pools. A remark on this clonotype: What it binds is not known.

The sequence was obtained from a human donor who had recovered from COVID-19. Source material: CD4+ T cells from blood, cultured in vitro. This sequence joins TRBV20-1 and TRBJ2-1, with TRBD2 identical over 8 bases. CDR3 region: CSASPGGGNEQFF. Written as DNA, the CDR3 is TGCAGTGCTAGTCCGGGAGGGGGGAATGAGCAGTTCTTC.